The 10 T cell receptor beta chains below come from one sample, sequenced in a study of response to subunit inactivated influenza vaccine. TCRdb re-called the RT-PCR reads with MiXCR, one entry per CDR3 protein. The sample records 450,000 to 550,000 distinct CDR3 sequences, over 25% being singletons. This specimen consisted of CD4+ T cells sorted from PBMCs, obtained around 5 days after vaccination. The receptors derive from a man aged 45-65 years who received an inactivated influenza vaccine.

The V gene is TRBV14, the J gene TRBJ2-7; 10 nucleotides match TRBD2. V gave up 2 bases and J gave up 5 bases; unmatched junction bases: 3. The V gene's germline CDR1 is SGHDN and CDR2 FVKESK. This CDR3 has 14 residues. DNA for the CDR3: TGTGCCAGCAGCCAACTAGCGGGAGTCAACGAGCAGTACTTC. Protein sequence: CASSQLAGVNEQYF.

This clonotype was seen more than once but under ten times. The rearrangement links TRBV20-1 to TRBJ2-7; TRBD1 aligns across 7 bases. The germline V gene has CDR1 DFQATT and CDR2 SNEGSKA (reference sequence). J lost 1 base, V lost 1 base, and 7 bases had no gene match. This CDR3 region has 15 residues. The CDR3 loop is CSARAKTGNSYEQYF. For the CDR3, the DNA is TGCAGTGCTAGAGCTAAGACAGGGAATTCCTACGAGCAGTACTTC.

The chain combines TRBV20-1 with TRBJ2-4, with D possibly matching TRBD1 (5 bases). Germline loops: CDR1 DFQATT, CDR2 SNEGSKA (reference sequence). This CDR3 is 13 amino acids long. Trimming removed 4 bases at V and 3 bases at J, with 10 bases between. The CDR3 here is CSAITQGKNIQYF. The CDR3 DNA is TGCAGTGCTATAACTCAGGGCAAAAACATTCAGTACTTC.

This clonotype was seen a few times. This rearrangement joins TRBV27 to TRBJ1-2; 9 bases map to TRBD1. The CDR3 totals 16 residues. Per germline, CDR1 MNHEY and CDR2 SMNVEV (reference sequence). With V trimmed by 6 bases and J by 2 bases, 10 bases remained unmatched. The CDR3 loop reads CASSLRVDRGNYGYTF. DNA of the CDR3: TGTGCCAGCAGCCTAAGAGTGGACAGGGGAAACTATGGCTACACCTTC.

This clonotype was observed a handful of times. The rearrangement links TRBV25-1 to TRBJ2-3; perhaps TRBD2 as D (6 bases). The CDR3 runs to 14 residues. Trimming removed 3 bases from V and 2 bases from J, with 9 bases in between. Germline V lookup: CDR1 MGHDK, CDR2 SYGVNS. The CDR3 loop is CASSERGLTDTQYF. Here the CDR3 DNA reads TGTGCCAGCAGTGAGCGGGGCCTCACAGATACGCAGTATTTT.

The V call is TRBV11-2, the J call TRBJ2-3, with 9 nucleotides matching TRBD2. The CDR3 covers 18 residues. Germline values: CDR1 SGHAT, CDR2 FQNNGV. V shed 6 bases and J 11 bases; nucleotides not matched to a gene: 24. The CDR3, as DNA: TGTGCCAGCAGAGACGGACTGAGGCTAGCGGGGACCAAGTGGGAGCAGTATTTT. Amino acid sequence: CASRDGLRLAGTKWEQYF.

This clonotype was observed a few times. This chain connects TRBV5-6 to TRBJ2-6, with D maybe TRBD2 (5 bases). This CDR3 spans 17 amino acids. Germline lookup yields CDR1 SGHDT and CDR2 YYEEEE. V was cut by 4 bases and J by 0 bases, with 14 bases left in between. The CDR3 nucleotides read TGTGCCAGCAGCCCCCAGCGGATGAACTCTGGGGCCAACGTCCTGACTTTC. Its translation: CASSPQRMNSGANVLTF. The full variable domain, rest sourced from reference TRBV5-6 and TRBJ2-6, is DAGVTQSPTHLIKTRGQQVTLRCSPKSGHDTVSWYQQALGQGPQFIFQYYEEEERQRGNFPDRFSGHQFPNYSSELNVNALLLGDSALYLCASSPQRMNSGANVLTFGAGSRLTVL.

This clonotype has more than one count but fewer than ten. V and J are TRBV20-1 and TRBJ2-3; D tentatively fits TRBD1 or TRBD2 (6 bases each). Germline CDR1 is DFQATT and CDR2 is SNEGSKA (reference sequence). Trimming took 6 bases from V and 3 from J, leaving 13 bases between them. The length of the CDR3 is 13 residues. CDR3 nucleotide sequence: TGCAGTGCAGGGGGAGGCCGAACAGATACGCAGTATTTT. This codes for CSAGGGRTDTQYF.

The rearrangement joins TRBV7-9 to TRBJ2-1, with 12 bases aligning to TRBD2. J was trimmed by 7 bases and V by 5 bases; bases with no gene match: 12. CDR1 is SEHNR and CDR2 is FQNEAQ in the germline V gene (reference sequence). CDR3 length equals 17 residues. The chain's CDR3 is CASSQLTSGSIRNEQFF. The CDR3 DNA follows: TGTGCCAGCAGCCAACTGACTAGCGGGAGCATTAGGAATGAGCAGTTCTTC.

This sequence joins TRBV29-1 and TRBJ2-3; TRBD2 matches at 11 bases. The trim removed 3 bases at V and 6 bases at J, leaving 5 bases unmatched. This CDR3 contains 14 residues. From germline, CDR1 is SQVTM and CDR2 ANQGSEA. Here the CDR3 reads CSVDGSGGVDTQYF. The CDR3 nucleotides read TGCAGCGTTGATGGTAGCGGGGGGGTTGATACGCAGTATTTT.